This passage covers 5 T cell receptor beta chains from one sample sequenced in a study of T cells in women clearing cervical HPV infection. Produced via immunoSEQ multiplex PCR; TCRdb's table is partial and in-frame only. The sample has about 44,000 clones, and its top ten clones hold 1.2%. The sequenced sample consisted of blood buffy coat. The origin of the receptors is a woman between 18 and 69 years old with a cervical HPV16 infection that either progressed to CIN3+ or cleared (not recorded which).

A note on this clone: The read ends 3 residues before the CDR3 terminus; that terminus is restored from the germline J gene. This chain connects TRBV5-1 to TRBJ2-5; weak D call: TRBD2 (6 bases). V lost 1 base and J 5 bases, leaving 15 bases between the germline ends. The CDR3 covers 15 residues. Per the germline V gene, CDR1 is SGHRS and CDR2 is YFSETQ. Partial CDR3 DNA: TGCGCCAGCAGCTTGTGGCAGCCGGAGGGTGAGACC. This translates into CASSLWQPEGET. The CDR3 in its entirety is CASSLWQPEGETQYF.

Remarks on this clone: Read sequence stops 3 residues before the CDR3 end, and the germline J gene provides the missing end. V is TRBV23-1 and J is TRBJ2-4; 10 bases line up with TRBD1. TRBV23-1 is assigned to the ORF class and has an uncertain function. This CDR3 contains 19 residues. CDR3 residues: CASSQLIPGQGSEFGGQYF. Partial CDR3 DNA: TGCGCCAGCAGTCAATTAATCCCGGGACAGGGGTCGGAGTTTGGGGGT.

Comment on this clone: The read ends 3 residues before the CDR3 terminus; that terminus is restored from the germline J gene. The V and J genes are TRBV11-2 and TRBJ1-2, with D tentatively TRBD1 (6 bases). Germline V gene sequence: CDR1 SGHAT, CDR2 FQNNGV. CDR3 size: 12 residues. CDR3 sequence: CASSASGTLYTF. The DNA read from the CDR3 is TGTGCCAGCAGCGCCTCCGGGACACTC.

With respect to this clone: Read data end 3 residues before the CDR3 end; the end is taken from the germline J gene. The V and J genes are TRBV20-1 and TRBJ2-6; 10 bases line up with TRBD1. The CDR3 is 17 amino acids. The V and J ends lost 0 bases and 5 bases, in that order; junction bases with no gene match: 7. CDR1 is DFQATT, CDR2 SNEGSKA, per germline (reference sequence). The CDR3 region is CSARDPGQGNRANVLTF. The part of the CDR3 DNA that was read is TGCAGTGCTAGAGATCCGGGACAGGGGAATAGGGCCAACGTC.

Notes on this clone: Read coverage stops 3 residues before the CDR3 terminus; the germline J gene supplies the remainder. The chain links TRBV7-2 to TRBJ1-6; D is undetermined. The CDR3 consists of 14 residues. Germline lookup yields CDR1 SGHTA and CDR2 FQGNSA. The CDR3 bases that were read are TGTGCCAGCAGCTTATCCGGAACAGCTACTCCC. This codes for CASSLSGTATP. The whole CDR3 protein reads CASSLSGTATPLHF.